A single sample gave rise to the 27 T cell receptor beta chains below, sequenced in a study of blood T cell repertoires in COVID-19. Clones were sequenced by immunoSEQ multiplex PCR, and TCRdb holds only the in-frame ones, with some missing. The repertoire holds over 250,000 clones, with 91% as singletons. The sample was peripheral blood. These receptors all come from a young woman with COVID-19, enrolled during active disease.

V gene TRBV19 combines with J gene TRBJ1-5, with D possibly TRBD1 on 6 matching bases. The CDR3 consists of 13 residues. Germline V gene sequence: CDR1 LNHDA, CDR2 SQIVND (reference sequence). V was shortened by 4 bases and J by 7 bases, with 11 bases between the two germline ends. CDR3 sequence: CASSNRESQPQHF. In DNA form, the CDR3 reads TGTGCCAGTAGTAACAGGGAAAGCCAGCCCCAGCATTTT.

V usage is TRBV18 and J usage is TRBJ2-3; 8 nucleotides agree with TRBD1. Germline trimming cut 2 bases from V and 1 base from J; bases unmatched to any gene: 14. The CDR3 has 19 residues. Per the germline V gene, CDR1 is KGHSH and CDR2 is LQKENI. CDR3 bases: TGTGCCAGCTCACCATTGGGCCACACGACAGGGGAAGGCACAGATACGCAGTATTTT. This encodes CASSPLGHTTGEGTDTQYF. Full variable domain (outside the CDR3, taken from reference TRBV18 and TRBJ2-3): NAGVMQNPRHLVRRRGQEARLRCSPMKGHSHVYWYRQLPEEGLKFMVYLQKENIIDESGMPKERFSAEFPKEGPSILRIQQVVRGDSAAYFCASSPLGHTTGEGTDTQYFGPGTRLTVL.

The chain employs TRBV6-5 and TRBJ2-1, with 9 bases that match TRBD2. The CDR3 consists of 16 residues. The germline V gene has CDR1 MNHEY and CDR2 SVGAGI. The J segment lost 5 bases and the V segment lost 0 bases, leaving 5 bases of the junction unmatched. The CDR3 loop is CASSYSGGRADNEQFF. The CDR3 region has the DNA TGTGCCAGCAGTTACTCTGGCGGGAGGGCCGACAATGAGCAGTTCTTC.

In its sample, this clone was seen a few times. The chain has TRBV6-5 and TRBJ1-1; no reliable D call. Trimming pared 10 bases from V and 6 bases from J, leaving 12 bases between. The germline gives CDR1 MNHEY, CDR2 SVGAGI. The CDR3 sequence is 11 residues long. Here the CDR3 reads CAIYLNSEAFF. The CDR3 bases are TGTGCCATCTACCTCAACTCTGAAGCTTTCTTT.

V is TRBV5-6 and J is TRBJ1-6; TRBD1 might be the D (5 bases). The CDR3 is made up of 15 amino acids. V was trimmed by 3 bases and J by 7 bases, leaving 14 bases between them. Per germline, CDR1 SGHDT and CDR2 YYEEEE. The CDR3 coding sequence is TGTGCCAGCAGCTCTTGGACACCAGGGAATTCACCCCTCCACTTT. Translation gives CASSSWTPGNSPLHF.

The J gene is TRBJ1-3, the V gene TRBV15; TRBD1 matches 7 bases. This CDR3 is 16 amino acids long. CDR1 and CDR2 from the germline V gene are LNHNV and YYDKDF (reference sequence). Losses at the gene ends were 0 bases for V and 2 bases for J; bases not matched to a gene: 4. CDR3 nucleotide sequence: TGTGCCACCAGCAGAGATCACCAGGGGGCTGGAAACACCATATATTTT. Its protein is CATSRDHQGAGNTIYF.

The chain uses TRBV29-1 and TRBJ1-1; possible D gene TRBD1, 6 bases. The CDR3 has 11 amino acids. V lost 7 bases and J 4 bases, leaving 10 bases between the germline ends. The V gene's germline CDR1 is SQVTM and CDR2 ANQGSEA. The CDR3, as DNA: TGCAGCGGGATGACAGGCACTGAAGCTTTCTTT. Translation gives CSGMTGTEAFF.

The chain combines TRBV19 with TRBJ1-1; no firm D call. CDR3 size: 13 residues. CDR1 LNHDA and CDR2 SQIVND come from the germline V gene (reference sequence). Trimming cost V 3 bases and J 5 bases, with 10 bases left between them. The CDR3 nucleotides are TGTGCCAGTAGTATTACCCGTAGAACTGAAGCTTTCTTT. Translated: CASSITRRTEAFF.

V gene TRBV27 combines with J gene TRBJ1-1; 7 positions agree with TRBD1. Losses at the gene ends were 5 bases for V and 6 bases for J; bases not matched to a gene: 9. The CDR3 loop spans 14 amino acids. Germline lookup yields CDR1 MNHEY and CDR2 SMNVEV (reference sequence). This CDR3 is CASSQTGVAAEAFF. The CDR3 DNA sequence: TGTGCCAGCAGTCAAACAGGGGTAGCCGCTGAAGCTTTCTTT.

The chain joins TRBV9 to TRBJ2-2, with a tentative D call TRBD2 (5 bases). CDR3 size: 17 residues. The V gene lost 0 bases and the J gene lost 4 bases, with 16 bases spanning the gap. Germline CDR1 and CDR2: SGDLS and YYNGEE. The CDR3 DNA sequence: TGTGCCAGCAGCGTAGGGACCGGGGATGGGGTCACCGGGGAGCTGTTTTTT. Translated: CASSVGTGDGVTGELFF.

The chain uses TRBV28 and TRBJ1-2, with D perhaps matching TRBD1 (6 bases). CDR3 length: 13 amino acids. Looked up from germline, CDR1 is MDHEN and CDR2 is SYDVKM. The V end lost 5 bases, the J end lost 8 bases, and 15 bases lay between the germline ends. The CDR3 DNA reads as TGTGCCAGCAGTGTATACAGGGTCAAAGGCTACACCTTC. Its translation is CASSVYRVKGYTF.

The chain couples TRBV29-1 to TRBJ2-7; the match to TRBD1 covers 7 bases. The CDR3 is made up of 13 amino acids. Germline CDR1 SQVTM, CDR2 ANQGSEA. V was pared by 6 bases and J by 3 bases, with 8 bases of the junction left unmatched. CDR3 amino acids: CSVDTGTVYEQYF. The CDR3 DNA sequence: TGCAGCGTCGACACCGGGACAGTCTACGAGCAGTACTTC.

CDR3 in amino acids: CASSYNGETQPQHF. Written as DNA, the CDR3 is TGCGCCAGCAGTTATAACGGGGAAACTCAGCCCCAGCATTTT. The chain recombines TRBV10-2 with TRBJ1-5; D remains ambiguous. CDR3 size: 14 residues. Germline V CDR1 and CDR2: WSHSY, SAAADI. Between the trimmed V and J ends, which lost 5 bases and 6 bases, there was a span of 14 bases.

V is TRBV25-1 and J is TRBJ2-2, with D perhaps matching TRBD1 (5 bases). Germline V gene sequence: CDR1 MGHDK, CDR2 SYGVNS. The CDR3 contains 12 residues. Trimming left V 6 bases short and J 5 bases short, with 7 bases between. The DNA for the CDR3 is TGTGCCAGCAGCCAGGGAACCGGGGAGCTGTTTTTT. Its translation is CASSQGTGELFF.

The chain uses TRBV6-6 and TRBJ1-4; D may be TRBD1 (5 bases). V was clipped by 5 bases and J by 5 bases, with 15 bases between them. CDR1 and CDR2 (germline): MNHNY, SVGAGI (reference sequence). CDR3 length equals 15 residues. CDR3 coding DNA: TGTGCCAGCAGTCCTGCGGGGAGGGGAAATGAAAAACTGTTTTTT. This translates into CASSPAGRGNEKLFF.

This chain links TRBV11-2 with TRBJ1-2; D not resolved. The V gene's germline CDR1 is SGHAT and CDR2 FQNNGV. V was shortened by 0 bases and J by 1 base, with 6 bases between the two germline ends. There are 14 residues in the CDR3. In DNA form, the CDR3 reads TGTGCCAGCAGCTTAGAACAGCTTAACTATGGCTACACCTTC. Translated: CASSLEQLNYGYTF.

This clone was observed at least ten times. This chain joins TRBV5-1 and TRBJ2-2; 7 positions match TRBD2. The CDR3 is made up of 16 amino acids. CDR1 SGHRS and CDR2 YFSETQ come from the germline V gene. V dropped 5 bases and J dropped 1; count of bases not matched to a gene: 8. This CDR3 is CASSLGGSRNTGELFF. The CDR3 DNA follows: TGCGCCAGCAGTCTGGGGGGGAGTAGGAACACCGGGGAGCTGTTTTTT.

The rearrangement links TRBV29-1 to TRBJ1-1; D gene uncertain. CDR1 and CDR2 (germline): SQVTM, ANQGSEA. Between the trimmed V and J ends, which lost 4 bases and 2 bases, there was a span of 11 bases. This CDR3 contains 13 residues. The CDR3 DNA reads TGCAGCGTTGTAGTGACGGGAAACACTGAAGCTTTCTTT. It translates to CSVVVTGNTEAFF.

V and J are TRBV30 and TRBJ2-3, with TRBD2 identical over 9 bases. Germline V gene sequence: CDR1 GTSNPN, CDR2 SVGIG (reference sequence). The CDR3 is made up of 16 amino acids. V was clipped by 4 bases and J by 2 bases; unmatched bases: 10. CDR3 in amino acids: CAWKGGLAGPTDTQYF. The CDR3 DNA reads TGTGCCTGGAAAGGGGGGCTAGCGGGACCCACAGATACGCAGTATTTT.

The table lists this clone with a count of one. The chain is built from TRBV7-9 and TRBJ2-5; TRBD2 matches 8 bases. Trimming took 0 bases from V and 3 from J; bases not matched to a gene: 3. Germline-derived CDR1 and CDR2 are SEHNR and FQNEAQ (reference sequence). The CDR3 runs 15 residues. The CDR3: CASSLALSGKETQYF. CDR3 DNA: TGTGCCAGCAGCTTAGCGCTTAGCGGGAAAGAGACCCAGTACTTC.

The chain links TRBV11-2 to TRBJ2-1; the match to TRBD1 covers 7 bases. V lost 5 bases and J lost 9; bases outside the gene matches: 16. Germline assignment: CDR1 SGHAT and CDR2 FQNNGV. The CDR3 extends over 16 amino acids. The CDR3 spells CASSINRGRGIGEQFF. DNA for the CDR3: TGTGCCAGCAGCATAAACAGGGGTAGGGGTATTGGTGAGCAGTTCTTC.

The chain is built from TRBV14 and TRBJ1-3, with D unclear. The CDR3 is 13 amino acids. Germline loops: CDR1 SGHDN, CDR2 FVKESK. V lost 3 bases and J lost 0, with 3 bases in between. In DNA form, the CDR3 reads TGTGCCAGCAGCCACGGCTCTGGAAACACCATATATTTT. As protein: CASSHGSGNTIYF.

The chain recombines TRBV7-9 with TRBJ2-7; 12 positions match TRBD2. The germline gives CDR1 SEHNR, CDR2 FQNEAQ (reference sequence). CDR3 length: 14 amino acids. V shed 6 bases, J shed 2 bases, and the junction held 2 bases outside the gene matches. The CDR3, as DNA: TGTGCCAGCAGTCGGACTAGCGGGACCTACGAGCAGTACTTC. Translated, it gives CASSRTSGTYEQYF.

This sequence joins TRBV5-1 and TRBJ2-5; D is possibly TRBD2 (6 bases). The CDR3 is 14 amino acids. Germline V gene data show CDR1 as SGHRS and CDR2 as YFSETQ. The V end lost 3 bases, the J end lost 2 bases, and 11 bases lay between the germline ends. Here the CDR3 reads CASSYGTPQETQYF. As DNA, the CDR3 is TGCGCCAGCAGCTACGGGACTCCTCAAGAGACCCAGTACTTC.

The chain employs TRBV7-9 and TRBJ2-7; 14 bases are a match to TRBD2. Trimming cost V 4 bases and J 4 bases; bases outside gene matches: 6. CDR1 is SEHNR, CDR2 FQNEAQ, per germline (reference sequence). The CDR3 is 16 amino acids. CDR3 residues: CASSSGTSGRMYEQYF. The CDR3 DNA follows: TGTGCCAGCAGCTCCGGGACTAGCGGGAGAATGTACGAGCAGTACTTC.

V usage is TRBV7-6 and J usage is TRBJ2-7; D may be TRBD2 (6 bases). V was pared by 5 bases and J by 2 bases, with 13 bases between. The CDR3 runs 14 residues. Germline loops: CDR1 SGHVS, CDR2 FNYEAQ. As DNA, the CDR3 is TGTGCCAGCAGCGTCGGGACGGGAGCCTACGAGCAGTACTTC. This codes for CASSVGTGAYEQYF.

The V gene is TRBV5-5, the J gene TRBJ1-4; a possible D gene is TRBD1 (6 bases). The CDR3 totals 16 residues. The V gene's germline CDR1 is SGHKS and CDR2 YYEKEE (reference sequence). Trimming pared 7 bases from V and 7 bases from J, leaving 23 bases between. The CDR3 region has the DNA TGTGCCAGCTCCTCCCTAAGGGGGACGGGCGCTGAAAAACTGTTTTTT. Translated: CASSSLRGTGAEKLFF.